This T cell receptor beta chain derives from a study of human T cells and chemical hapten exposure. Across the study: Reading of the patch tests, which applied 0.01% DPC to the upper back, occurred at 6 days.

This clonotype was picked up a small number of times. MiXCR was run by TCRdb on the RACE reads, yielding one entry per CDR3 protein. This sample has more than 85,000 distinct CDR3 sequences, with roughly 8.5% found just once. Described time point: pre-sensitization, week 0. Treatment given: therapeutic diphenylcyclopropenone sensitization with weekly scalp DPC. The sample here was whole blood, taken in connection with sensitization to the hapten diphenylcyclopropenone (DPC). The TCR comes from a man aged 35 to 55 with alopecia areata. Some clones in this sample may be carry-over from other donors' samples.

The CDR3 sequence: CASSVATGGQETQYF. The CDR3 nucleotides read TGTGCCAGCAGCGTAGCGACAGGGGGACAAGAGACCCAGTACTTC. The rearrangement uses TRBV9 and TRBJ2-5, with 9 bases identical to TRBD1. Germline CDR1 is SGDLS and CDR2 is YYNGEE. The trim removed 0 bases at V and 2 bases at J, leaving 2 bases unmatched. There are 15 residues in the CDR3.